The rows below give T cell receptor beta chains drawn from one sample of a study of OX40 agonist ivuxolimab in advanced cancers. Repertoires were generated with immunoSEQ multiplex PCR, while TCRdb's copy carries only in-frame clones and drops some. The sample carries 50,000 to 70,000 clones, around 86% recorded once. This specimen consisted of CD4+ or CD8+ T cells sorted from blood, obtained in a trial of the OX40 agonist ivuxolimab. The receptors derive from an adult with an advanced solid tumor such as melanoma, head and neck, liver or kidney cancer. The CDR3 runs from the conserved cysteine through the conserved F or W. The D gene is left open where the match is weak. Size is stated for part of the rows, as once, few or many counts, or as a class when the clone is expanded.

V gene,CDR3 length,clone size,J gene,D gene,CDR3 protein,CDR3 DNA
TRBV5-1,15,-,TRBJ1-2,-,CASSLEGRDNYGYTF,TGCGCCAGCAGCTTGGAGGGCAGGGATAACTATGGCTACACCTTC
TRBV18,15,once,TRBJ2-7,-,CASSDARGGAYEQYF,TGTGCCAGCTCAGACGCACGAGGGGGGGCCTACGAGCAGTACTTC
TRBV10-2,13,-,TRBJ2-7,-,CASRPDYSGEQYF,TGCGCCAGCAGACCGGACTACTCGGGAGAGCAGTACTTC
TRBV19,16,-,TRBJ1-5,-,CASSIGYRVSGQPQHF,TGTGCCAGTAGTATAGGCTACAGGGTAAGTGGGCAGCCCCAGCATTTT
TRBV2,14,-,TRBJ1-1,-,CASSDSRGNTEAFF,TGTGCCAGCAGTGATTCCCGCGGGAACACTGAAGCTTTCTTT
TRBV5-1,14,-,TRBJ2-7,-,CASSLSAGSYEQYF,TGCGCCAGCAGCTTGTCAGCAGGGAGCTACGAGCAGTACTTC
TRBV9,16,few,TRBJ2-3,TRBD2,CASSYGTSVSTDTQYF,TGTGCCAGCAGCTACGGGACTAGCGTTAGCACAGATACGCAGTATTTT
TRBV5-1,12,-,TRBJ2-1,-,CASSLGVGEQFF,TGCGCCAGCAGCTTGGGAGTCGGTGAGCAGTTCTTC
TRBV5-4,15,-,TRBJ2-5,TRBD1,CASSLGQGPQETQYF,TGTGCCAGCAGCTTGGGACAGGGGCCACAAGAGACCCAGTACTTC
TRBV18,16,-,TRBJ2-3,TRBD2,CASSPRLAGGTDTQYF,TGTGCCAGCTCACCAAGACTAGCGGGAGGGACAGATACGCAGTATTTT
TRBV5-6,14,-,TRBJ1-4,-,CASRMLTANEKLFF,TGTGCCAGCAGGATGCTGACGGCTAATGAAAAACTGTTTTTT
TRBV6-1,14,-,TRBJ1-4,-,CATKTGTTTEKLFF,TGTGCCACTAAAACGGGGACTACAACGGAAAAACTGTTTTTT
TRBV19,15,-,TRBJ1-1,TRBD1,CASSRTGGLNTEAFF,TGTGCCAGTAGTAGGACAGGGGGCTTGAACACTGAAGCTTTCTTT
TRBV5-4,15,-,TRBJ2-7,-,CASRVRVYGPYEQYF,TGTGCCAGCAGGGTTCGAGTTTATGGTCCCTACGAGCAGTACTTC
TRBV7-9,14,-,TRBJ2-1,TRBD2,CASRARTSKGEQFF,TGTGCCAGCAGGGCCCGGACTAGCAAGGGTGAGCAGTTCTTC
TRBV19,16,once,TRBJ2-7,-,CASSIERTGTFHEQYF,TGTGCCAGTAGTATAGAGAGAACCGGGACTTTCCACGAGCAGTACTTC
TRBV4-2,14,-,TRBJ2-7,-,CASSQDGFSYEQYF,TGTGCCAGCAGCCAAGATGGGTTCTCCTACGAGCAGTACTTC
TRBV29-1,13,-,TRBJ1-1,-,CSVDRVLLTEAFF,TGCAGCGTTGATAGGGTTTTACTCACTGAAGCTTTCTTT
TRBV5-1,14,-,TRBJ2-7,-,CASSAGILLGEQYF,TGCGCCAGCAGCGCCGGGATCCTCTTGGGGGAGCAGTACTTC
TRBV19,17,-,TRBJ2-4,-,CASSNSNSRLAKNIQYF,TGTGCCAGTAGTAACTCGAATAGCAGGTTAGCCAAAAACATTCAGTACTTC
TRBV19,15,-,TRBJ2-1,TRBD2,CASSIRLAGANEQFF,TGTGCCAGTAGTATTAGACTAGCGGGAGCTAATGAGCAGTTCTTC
TRBV6-1,14,-,TRBJ2-2,-,CASTDRGSAGELFF,TGTGCCAGCACCGACCGGGGGTCGGCCGGGGAGCTGTTTTTT
TRBV2,12,-,TRBJ2-1,-,CASSRLASEQFF,TGTGCCAGCAGCCGTTTAGCCAGTGAGCAGTTCTTC
TRBV7-8,13,-,TRBJ2-3,TRBD1,CASMTGVTDTQYF,TGTGCCAGCATGACAGGGGTCACAGATACGCAGTATTTT
TRBV2,13,-,TRBJ1-1,-,CASRGGPNTEAFF,TGTGCCAGCAGGGGGGGACCGAACACTGAAGCTTTCTTT
TRBV5-5,11,-,TRBJ2-7,-,CASSWQYEQYF,TGTGCCAGCAGCTGGCAGTACGAGCAGTACTTC
TRBV28,12,few,TRBJ1-4,-,CAGAGANEKLFF,TGTGCCGGGGCGGGGGCTAATGAAAAACTGTTTTTT
TRBV29-1,17,-,TRBJ2-7,TRBD1,CSGSILRRDRLTYEQYF,TGCAGCGGATCCATACTCCGTCGGGACAGGCTTACGTACGAGCAGTACTTC
TRBV5-4,17,-,TRBJ2-3,TRBD2,CASTRTSGVGSTDTQYF,TGTGCCAGCACCCGGACTAGCGGGGTCGGTAGCACAGATACGCAGTATTTT
TRBV5-1,14,once,TRBJ2-7,-,CATKGGGPEYEQYF,TGCGCCACCAAAGGGGGAGGGCCGGAATACGAGCAGTACTTC
TRBV5-1,14,-,TRBJ1-4,TRBD1,CASGRGQGDEKLFF,TGCGCCAGCGGCAGGGGACAGGGCGATGAAAAACTGTTTTTT
TRBV5-5,17,-,TRBJ1-5,-,CASSPRAGALSNQPQHF,TGTGCCAGCAGCCCGCGGGCAGGGGCGCTTAGCAATCAGCCCCAGCATTTT
TRBV7-2,13,-,TRBJ2-6,-,CANIPPGANVLTF,TGTGCCAATATCCCACCTGGGGCCAACGTCCTGACTTTC
TRBV25-1,13,once,TRBJ2-7,-,CASMSTVGYEQYF,TGTGCCAGCATGTCGACAGTGGGGTACGAGCAGTACTTC
TRBV5-1,15,once,TRBJ2-5,TRBD2,CASSLEGGRQETQYF,TGCGCCAGCAGCTTGGAAGGCGGGAGGCAAGAGACCCAGTACTTC
TRBV6-6,13,-,TRBJ2-7,TRBD2,CASSPGGVHEQYF,TGTGCCAGCAGCCCCGGGGGGGTACACGAGCAGTACTTC
TRBV7-3,18,-,TRBJ2-6,TRBD1,CASSRQGTANSGANVLTF,TGTGCCAGCAGTCGTCAGGGGACAGCGAACTCTGGGGCCAACGTCCTGACTTTC
TRBV7-3,16,-,TRBJ2-3,-,CASSSGGGTSTDTQYF,TGTGCCAGCAGCTCCGGGGGCGGGACTAGCACAGATACGCAGTATTTT
TRBV19,16,-,TRBJ2-3,-,CASSTSLLAGWDTQYF,TGTGCCAGTAGTACCTCCTTGCTCGCGGGATGGGATACGCAGTATTTT
TRBV7-8,13,-,TRBJ2-7,-,CASSLQAAYEQYF,TGTGCCAGCAGCTTACAAGCGGCCTACGAGCAGTACTTC
TRBV6-6,14,-,TRBJ1-1,-,CASSYRTGMTEAFF,TGTGCCAGCAGTTACCGAACAGGGATGACTGAAGCTTTCTTT
TRBV6-1,13,-,TRBJ1-5,TRBD1,CASSSRGNQPQHF,TGTGCCAGCAGCTCCAGGGGGAATCAGCCCCAGCATTTT
TRBV28,14,-,TRBJ1-2,-,CASSLGGSGYGYTF,TGTGCCAGCTCCCTAGGGGGATCCGGCTATGGCTACACCTTC
TRBV7-7,13,-,TRBJ2-5,-,CASSRRVVETQYF,TGTGCTAGCAGCCGCAGGGTGGTGGAGACCCAGTACTTC
TRBV19,13,-,TRBJ1-1,-,CASMRWSYTEAFF,TGTGCCAGTATGCGATGGTCGTACACTGAAGCTTTCTTT
TRBV19,13,-,TRBJ2-3,-,CASSIGSGDTQYF,TGTGCCAGTAGTATCGGTTCAGGAGATACGCAGTATTTT
TRBV5-1,15,-,TRBJ2-5,TRBD2,CASTLAGGPEETQYF,TGCGCCAGCACCCTAGCGGGAGGGCCTGAGGAGACCCAGTACTTC
TRBV29-1,12,-,TRBJ2-3,-,CSVEGGADTQYF,TGCAGCGTTGAAGGGGGGGCAGATACGCAGTATTTT
TRBV7-9,14,-,TRBJ2-7,-,CASSPLAVSYEQYF,TGTGCCAGCAGCCCGTTAGCGGTCTCCTACGAGCAGTACTTC